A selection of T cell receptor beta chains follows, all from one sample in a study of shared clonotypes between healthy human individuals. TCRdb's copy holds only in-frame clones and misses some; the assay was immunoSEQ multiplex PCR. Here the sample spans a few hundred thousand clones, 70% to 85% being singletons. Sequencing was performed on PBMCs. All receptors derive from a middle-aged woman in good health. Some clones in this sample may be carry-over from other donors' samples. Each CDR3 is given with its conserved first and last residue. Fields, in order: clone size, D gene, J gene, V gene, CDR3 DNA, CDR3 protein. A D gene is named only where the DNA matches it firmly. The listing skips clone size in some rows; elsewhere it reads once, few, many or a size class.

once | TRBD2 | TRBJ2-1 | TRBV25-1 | TGTGCCAGCAGTGAATCGGCGGGAGCTTCCTACAATGAGCAGTTCTTC | CASSESAGASYNEQFF
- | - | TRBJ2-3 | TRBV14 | TGTGCCAGCAGCCTCGCAGGGACAGATACGCAGTATTTT | CASSLAGTDTQYF
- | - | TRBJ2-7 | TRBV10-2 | TGCGCCAGCAGCGAAACAGGGAATGAGCAGTACTTC | CASSETGNEQYF
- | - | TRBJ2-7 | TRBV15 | TGTGCCACCAGCAGGCGTACAGGCTCCTACGAGCAGTACTTC | CATSRRTGSYEQYF
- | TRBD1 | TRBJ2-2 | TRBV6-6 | TGTGCCAGCAGTGGGACAGAAGTCAGCGGGGAGCTGTTTTTT | CASSGTEVSGELFF
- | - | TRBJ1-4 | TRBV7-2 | TGTGCCAGCAGCCCCCAGGGGCGAGGAAATGAAAAACTGTTTTTT | CASSPQGRGNEKLFF
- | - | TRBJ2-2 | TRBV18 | TGTGCCAGCTCCCTGTTTCCCAACACCGGGGAGCTGTTTTTT | CASSLFPNTGELFF
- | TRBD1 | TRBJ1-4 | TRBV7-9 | TGTGCCAGCAGCCCCCCAGGGACAGCGAATGAAAAACTGTTTTTT | CASSPPGTANEKLFF
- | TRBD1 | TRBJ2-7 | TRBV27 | TGTGCCAGCAGTACCGGGACAGGGAATCGTGAGCAGTACTTC | CASSTGTGNREQYF
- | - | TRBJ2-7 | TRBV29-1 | TGCAGCGTGGGGGCATCGGGTTCCTACGAGCAGTACTTC | CSVGASGSYEQYF
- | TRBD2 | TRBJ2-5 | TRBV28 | TGTGCCAGCAGTTTTAGCGGGGTCCAAGAGACCCAGTACTTC | CASSFSGVQETQYF
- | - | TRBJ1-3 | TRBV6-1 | TGTGCCAGCAGTGACCCGCGGGGAGCTGGAAACACCGTATATTTT | CASSDPRGAGNTVYF
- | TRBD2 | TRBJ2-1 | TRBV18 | TGTGCCAGCTCCGCGACTAGCGGGGAAGGGAATGAGCAGTTCTTC | CASSATSGEGNEQFF
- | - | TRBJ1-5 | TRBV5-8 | TGTGCCAGCAGCTCCGCGACAGGCTATCAGCCCCAGCATTTT | CASSSATGYQPQHF
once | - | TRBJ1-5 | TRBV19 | TGTGCCAGTAGTATCGAACGCAACCAGCCCCAGCATTTT | CASSIERNQPQHF
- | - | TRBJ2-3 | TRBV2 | TGTGCCAGCAGTGTGCTGCTTACGCAGTATTTT | CASSVLLTQYF
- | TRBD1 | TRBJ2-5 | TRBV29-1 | TGCAGCGTTGAAGATACTCGGACAGGGGGGGGACTGTACCAAGAGACCCAGTACTTC | CSVEDTRTGGGLYQETQYF
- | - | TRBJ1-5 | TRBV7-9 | TGTGCCAGCAGCTTAGTCTTAGCTGGAGGCAATCAGCCCCAGCATTTT | CASSLVLAGGNQPQHF
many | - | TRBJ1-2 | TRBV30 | TGTGCCTGGAGACCCCCTGGACAGAACTATGGCTACACCTTC | CAWRPPGQNYGYTF
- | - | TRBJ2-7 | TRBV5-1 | TGCGCCAGCAGCTCGACTAGTGGGGCCTACGAGCAGTACTTC | CASSSTSGAYEQYF
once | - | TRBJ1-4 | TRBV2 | TGTGCCAGCAGAGGACATCCCGATAACCTAAATGAAAAACTGTTTTTT | CASRGHPDNLNEKLFF
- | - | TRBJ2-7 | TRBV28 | TGTGCCAGCAGGTTCGGGACACTAAACTCCTACGAGCAGTACTTC | CASRFGTLNSYEQYF
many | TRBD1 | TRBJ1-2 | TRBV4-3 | TGCGCCAGCAGCCCGGGACAGGGTGACTATGGCTACACCTTC | CASSPGQGDYGYTF
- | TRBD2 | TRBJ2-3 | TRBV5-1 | TGCGCCAGCGGAACACTAGCGGGAGGGGGAGATACGCAGTATTTT | CASGTLAGGGDTQYF
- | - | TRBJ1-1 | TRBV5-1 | TGCGCCAGCAGCTTGGCCGTTATAGGGGGGAGCACTGAAGCTTTCTTT | CASSLAVIGGSTEAFF
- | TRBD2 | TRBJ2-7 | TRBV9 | TGTGCCAGCAGCGTCGGGGGGGGCACCTACGAGCAGTACTTC | CASSVGGGTYEQYF
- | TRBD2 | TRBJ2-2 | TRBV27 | TGTGCCAGCAGTGGGGGGGGCGGGAGGCTCACCGGGGAGCTGTTTTTT | CASSGGGGRLTGELFF
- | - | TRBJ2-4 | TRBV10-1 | TGCGCCAGCAGTGAGGGGCAACTAGCCAAAAACATTCAGTACTTC | CASSEGQLAKNIQYF
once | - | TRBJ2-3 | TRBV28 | TGTGCCAGCAGTTCAGGGTCCCGCACAGATACGCAGTATTTT | CASSSGSRTDTQYF
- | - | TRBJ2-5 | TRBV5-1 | TGCGCCAGCAGCTTAGGGACTTTCCAAGAGACCCAGTACTTC | CASSLGTFQETQYF
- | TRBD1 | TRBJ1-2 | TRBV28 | TGTGCCAGCAGGACAGGGGAAGGCTCCTTTGGCTACACCTTC | CASRTGEGSFGYTF
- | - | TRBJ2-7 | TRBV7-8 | TGTGCCAGCAGCTCCCGTAGGAACGGAATTTACGAGCAGTACTTC | CASSSRRNGIYEQYF
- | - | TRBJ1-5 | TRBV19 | TGTGCCAGTAGTACCCACGACGGGAATAGCAATCAGCCCCAGCATTTT | CASSTHDGNSNQPQHF
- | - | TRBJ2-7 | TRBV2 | TGTGCCAGCAGTGAAGGGACGAAGACCTACGAGCAGTACTTC | CASSEGTKTYEQYF
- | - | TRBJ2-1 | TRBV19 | TGTGCCAGTAATGCTCAGGGCGGTATCTACAATGAGCAGTTCTTC | CASNAQGGIYNEQFF
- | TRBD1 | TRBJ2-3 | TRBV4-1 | TGCGCCAGCACCAACCGACCCCAGGGGGCTTCTCCAGATACGCAGTATTTT | CASTNRPQGASPDTQYF
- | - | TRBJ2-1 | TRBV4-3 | TGCGCCAGCAGCCAAGGGGACTTCCCCTACAATGAGCAGTTCTTC | CASSQGDFPYNEQFF
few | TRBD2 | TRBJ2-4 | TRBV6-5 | TGTGCCAGCAGAACTAGCGGGAGGAACATTCAGTACTTC | CASRTSGRNIQYF
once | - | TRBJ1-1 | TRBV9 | TGTGCCAGCAGCGCTGGGCGGGGGGCATACACTGAAGCTTTCTTT | CASSAGRGAYTEAFF
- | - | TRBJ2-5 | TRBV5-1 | TGCGCCAGCAGCTCGTTGTCTCTGGAAGAGACCCAGTACTTC | CASSSLSLEETQYF
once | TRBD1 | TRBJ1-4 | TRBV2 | TGTGCCAGCGTCCCGGGACAGGGGGGCGTGGGTGAAAAACTGTTTTTT | CASVPGQGGVGEKLFF
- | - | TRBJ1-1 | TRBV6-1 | TGTGCCAGCAGTGACCGGGACGGCAGAATGAACACTGAAGCTTTCTTT | CASSDRDGRMNTEAFF
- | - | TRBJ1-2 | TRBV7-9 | TGTGCCAGCAGCCTAACAGGGTGGGGCTACACCTTC | CASSLTGWGYTF
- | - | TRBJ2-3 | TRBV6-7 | TGTGCCAGCAGTTACCCCTATCGGAGGGGATTAACAGATACGCAGTATTTT | CASSYPYRRGLTDTQYF
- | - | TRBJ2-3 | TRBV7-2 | TGTGCCAGCAGCCGCCCCAGGGATACGCAGTATTTT | CASSRPRDTQYF
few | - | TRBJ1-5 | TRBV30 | TGTGCCTGGAGTTCGGGGGCAGGGTACAATCAGCCCCAGCATTTT | CAWSSGAGYNQPQHF
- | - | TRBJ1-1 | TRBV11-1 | TGTGCCAGCGGGGGTGATGGGTGGAACACTGAAGCTTTCTTT | CASGGDGWNTEAFF
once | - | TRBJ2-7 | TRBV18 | TGTGCCAGCTCAGCAACAGCTTCCTACGAGCAGTACTTC | CASSATASYEQYF
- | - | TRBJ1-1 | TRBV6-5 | TGTGCCAGCAGTTCCCGTCCTGGACAGATGAACACTGAAGCTTTCTTT | CASSSRPGQMNTEAFF
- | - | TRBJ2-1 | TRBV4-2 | TGTGCCAGCAGCCAAGATTTAAATGAGCAGTTCTTC | CASSQDLNEQFF
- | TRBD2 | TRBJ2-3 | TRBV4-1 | TGCGCCAGCAGCCCCGGGACTAGCGGGGACCCAAGCACAGATACGCAGTATTTT | CASSPGTSGDPSTDTQYF
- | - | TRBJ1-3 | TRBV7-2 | TGTGCCAGCAGCCCTAGGCTGGGGGGCTCGGGAAACACCATATATTTT | CASSPRLGGSGNTIYF